One sample yielded the 18 T cell receptor beta chains listed below, sequenced in a study of cytomegalovirus exposure and HLA in healthy donors. Primers for the PCR totalled 60 Vbeta and 13 Jbeta. TCRdb's copy holds only in-frame clones and misses some; the assay was immunoSEQ multiplex PCR. The data hold some 190,000 clones, with about 80% observed a single time. Sequences were obtained from PBMCs. The receptors shown here come from a man aged 40-49 years in good health and CMV-seronegative.

The chain carries TRBV6-1 and TRBJ1-2, with 7 bases lining up with TRBD1. Trimming cost V 5 bases and J 4 bases; bases outside gene matches: 4. CDR3 length equals 13 residues. Germline CDR1 is MNHNS and CDR2 is SASEGT. CDR3 in amino acids: CASSRQGSYGYTF. The CDR3 nucleotides read TGTGCCAGCAGTCGACAGGGTTCCTATGGCTACACCTTC.

The chain recombines TRBV7-2 with TRBJ1-2; 7 nucleotides match TRBD1. The V and J ends lost 5 bases and 10 bases, in that order; junction bases with no gene match: 13. The germline V gene encodes CDR1 SGHTA and CDR2 FQGNSA. The CDR3 has 14 amino acids. CDR3: CASSPRPGGSDYTF. Written as DNA, the CDR3 is TGTGCCAGCAGCCCACGCCCAGGGGGTTCGGACTACACCTTC. Full variable domain (remainder filled in from reference TRBV7-2 and TRBJ1-2): GAGVSQSPSNKVTEKGKDVELRCDPISGHTALYWYRQSLGQGLEFLIYFQGNSAPDKSGLPSDRFSAERTGGSVSTLTIQRTQQEDSAVYLCASSPRPGGSDYTFGSGTRLTVV.

The rearrangement links TRBV13 to TRBJ2-5, with D perhaps TRBD2 (6 bases). The V end lost 0 bases, the J end lost 1 base, and 6 bases lay between the germline ends. Germline values: CDR1 PRHDT, CDR2 FYEKMQ (reference sequence). The CDR3 covers 14 residues. CDR3 in DNA: TGTGCCAGCAGCTTAGGGGGGGGCCAAGAGACCCAGTACTTC. Translated: CASSLGGGQETQYF.

The chain is built from TRBV11-3 and TRBJ2-3; D not certain. V was clipped by 5 bases and J by 3 bases, with 9 bases between them. The CDR3 totals 13 residues. Germline CDR1 SGHNT, CDR2 YENEEA. CDR3: CASSPEETDTQYF. The CDR3 region has the DNA TGTGCCAGCAGCCCCGAAGAGACAGATACGCAGTATTTT.

This clone was counted once. At one of its ends the junction is not consistent with the germline gene, which may arise from a read error. The V and J genes are TRBV15 and TRBJ2-3; 7 bases are shared with TRBD2. The CDR3 is 14 residues long. Looked up from germline, CDR1 is LNHNV and CDR2 is YYDKDF (reference sequence). The CDR3 is CATSSEVAGGFWHF. CDR3 in DNA: TGTGCCACCAGCAGTGAAGTAGCGGGTGGGTTCTGGCATTTT.

The chain links TRBV5-1 to TRBJ2-3, with TRBD2 matching over 11 bases. The length of the CDR3 is 14 residues. J gave up 6 bases and V 4 bases, and 4 bases lay outside the gene matches. CDR1 and CDR2 from the germline V gene are SGHRS and YFSETQ. Here the CDR3 reads CASSPGTSGDTQYF. The CDR3 DNA follows: TGCGCCAGCAGCCCGGGGACTAGCGGCGATACGCAGTATTTT.

The chain has TRBV11-2 and TRBJ2-6, with unresolved D. This CDR3 comprises 15 residues. V gave up 2 bases and J gave up 0 bases, with 5 bases separating them. From germline, CDR1 is SGHAT and CDR2 FQNNGV. Written as DNA, the CDR3 is TGTGCCAGCAGCTTATTCCGCTCTGGGGCCAACGTCCTGACTTTC. Residues: CASSLFRSGANVLTF.

CDR3 sequence reads: CASSARTASSGNTIYF. In DNA, the CDR3 is TGCGCCAGCAGTGCCCGGACAGCCAGCTCTGGAAACACCATATATTTT. The chain carries TRBV10-2 and TRBJ1-3; maybe TRBD1 (6 bases). The V gene lost 4 bases and the J gene lost 0 bases, with 13 bases spanning the gap. The germline V gene has CDR1 WSHSY and CDR2 SAAADI. This CDR3 comprises 16 residues.

The genes are TRBV29-1 and TRBJ2-3, with 15 positions matching TRBD2. This CDR3 contains 15 residues. Trimming removed 6 bases from V and 1 base from J; junction bases left unmatched: 2. Per the germline V gene, CDR1 is SQVTM and CDR2 is ANQGSEA. The CDR3 region has the DNA TGCAGCGTCGGACTAGCGGGAGGGGGCACAGATACGCAGTATTTT. Amino acid sequence: CSVGLAGGGTDTQYF.

The chain employs TRBV5-1 and TRBJ1-2; the D is unclear. Between the trimmed V and J ends, which lost 3 bases and 4 bases, there was a span of 13 bases. CDR1 is SGHRS and CDR2 is YFSETQ in the germline V gene. The CDR3 runs to 14 residues. Here the CDR3 reads CASSSGGGAYGYTF. CDR3 nucleotides: TGCGCCAGCAGCTCCGGTGGAGGAGCCTATGGCTACACCTTC.

This clone is a singleton in its sample. The CDR3 region has the DNA TGTGCCAGCAGCCTAGACAGGAGCTCCTACAATGAGCAGTTCTTC. The encoded protein is CASSLDRSSYNEQFF. This chain connects TRBV6-5 to TRBJ2-1; D perhaps matches TRBD1 (6 bases). The V and J ends lost 6 bases and 0 bases respectively, with 12 bases between them. The CDR3 loop spans 15 amino acids. Germline loops: CDR1 MNHEY, CDR2 SVGAGI.

This chain connects TRBV2 to TRBJ2-5; D perhaps matches TRBD1 (6 bases). There are 12 residues in the CDR3. CDR1 is SNHLY, CDR2 FYNNEI, per germline. The ends were cut back, 4 bases at V and 5 bases at J, with 8 bases in the middle. The CDR3 bases are TGTGCCAGCAGTGGAAGGGGGGAGACCCAGTACTTC. It translates to CASSGRGETQYF.

The chain links TRBV2 to TRBJ1-5, with D possibly TRBD1 on 5 matching bases. The V end was cut by 5 bases, the J end by 2 bases, with 10 bases between. Germline CDR1 SNHLY, CDR2 FYNNEI. The CDR3 spans 14 residues. The CDR3 reads CASSRDFGNQPQHF. The CDR3 DNA is TGTGCCAGCAGTCGGGACTTCGGCAATCAGCCCCAGCATTTT.

The table lists this clone with a few counts. This rearrangement joins TRBV7-2 to TRBJ2-1; D might be TRBD1 (5 bases). V lost 1 base, J lost 10 bases, and 5 bases lay in between. In germline, CDR1 is SGHTA, CDR2 FQGNSA. The CDR3 is made up of 11 amino acids. Here the CDR3 DNA reads TGTGCCAGCAGCTTAGGACAGGAGCAGTTCTTC. It codes for CASSLGQEQFF.

The rearrangement joins TRBV5-4 to TRBJ2-6, with 13 bases matching TRBD2. V was pared by 0 bases and J by 0 bases, with 3 bases of the junction left unmatched. CDR3 length equals 19 residues. Germline V CDR1 and CDR2: SGHNT, YYREEE (reference sequence). CDR3 amino acids: CASSLAGLAGFSGANVLTF. The CDR3 DNA follows: TGTGCCAGCAGCTTGGCGGGACTAGCGGGGTTCTCTGGGGCCAACGTCCTGACTTTC. Filled out from reference TRBV5-4 and TRBJ2-6, the complete variable domain reads ETGVTQSPTHLIKTRGQQVTLRCSSQSGHNTVSWYQQALGQGPQFIFQYYREEENGRGNFPPRFSGLQFPNYSSELNVNALELDDSALYLCASSLAGLAGFSGANVLTFGAGSRLTVL.

The CDR3 DNA reads as TGCGCCAGCAGCCAAGAGTCCCAACAGGGGTCGGCCTACGAGCAGTACTTC. Translating it yields CASSQESQQGSAYEQYF. The rearrangement joins TRBV4-1 to TRBJ2-7, with 7 bases identical to TRBD1. The V gene end was trimmed by 0 bases and the J gene end by 2 bases; junction bases not matched to a gene: 10. The CDR3 sequence is 17 residues long. Germline CDR1 MGHRA, CDR2 YSYEKL.

The V and J genes are TRBV19 and TRBJ2-1; 10 bases are a match to TRBD2. Germline V gene sequence: CDR1 LNHDA, CDR2 SQIVND (reference sequence). Unmatched junction bases numbered 5, after V lost 1 base and J lost 2 bases. The CDR3 has 17 amino acids. The DNA for the CDR3 is TGTGCCAGTAGTATAGGAGGTAGCGGGGGGACCTACAATGAGCAGTTCTTC. This translates into CASSIGGSGGTYNEQFF.

The gene calls are TRBV19 and TRBJ2-7, with a tentative D call TRBD1 (5 bases). Per the germline V gene, CDR1 is LNHDA and CDR2 is SQIVND (reference sequence). This CDR3 has 15 residues. The ends were cut back, 9 bases at V and 5 bases at J, with 23 bases in the middle. The CDR3 coding sequence is TGTGCCAGCGGTCCCCAGGGAATGGTGTTCAACGAGCAGTACTTC. It encodes CASGPQGMVFNEQYF.